This T cell receptor (beta chain) was recorded in a study of Ad26.COV2.S vaccination and SARS-CoV-2 variants. The overall study: The vaccine Ad26.COV2.S was put into the muscle once, or twice with 56 days between. General study points: The study found higher spike-specific TCR breadth in vaccine than placebo recipients.

As concerns this clone: Its antigen is undetermined.

Treatment noted: 19 received Ad26.COV2.S at low or high dose, single or two shots; roughly five received placebo; per-sample allocation not given. Day 63 following the first vaccine or placebo injection was when the samples were taken. Ad26.COV2.S expressed prefusion-stabilized spike from the original Wuhan strain. This CDR3 has 16 amino acids. Germline V gene data show CDR1 as SGHAT and CDR2 as FQNNGV. The V gene end was trimmed by 3 bases and the J gene end by 4 bases; junction bases not matched to a gene: 11. Produced via immunoSEQ multiplex PCR; TCRdb's table is partial and in-frame only. There are about 680,000 clones in the sample; roughly 90% occur only once, and over 1.3% lies in the top ten.

The chain carries TRBV11-2 and TRBJ1-1; 7 bases line up with TRBD1. This TCR derives from a person aged 18-60 years who received the Ad26.COV2.S COVID-19 vaccine or a placebo. The sample in question was peripheral blood, obtained in a trial of Ad26.COV2.S vaccine versus placebo. The CDR3 DNA reads as TGTGCCAGCAGCTTGGGGGGCGGACAGGTGGGCACTGAAGCTTTCTTT. This gives the protein CASSLGGGQVGTEAFF.